Listed here are 22 T cell receptor beta chains from one sample, sequenced in a study of blood T cell repertoires in COVID-19. Sequenced by immunoSEQ multiplex PCR; TCRdb stores in-frame clones only, minus some. The data show around 300,000 clones, about 89% seen once. Sample: PBMCs or T cells enriched from blood (not recorded which). The source is a woman between 40 and 55 years old who had recovered from COVID-19.

This rearrangement joins TRBV2 to TRBJ1-4; 8 bases line up with TRBD1. CDR3 size: 15 residues. After removal of 6 bases from V and 5 bases from J, the junction contained 8 bases not matched to a gene. Germline loops: CDR1 SNHLY, CDR2 FYNNEI. CDR3 loop: CASSPRQGRNEKLFF. In DNA, the CDR3 is TGTGCCAGCAGCCCGAGACAGGGGAGGAATGAAAAACTGTTTTTT.

This clone was detected only a few times. The chain combines TRBV19 with TRBJ1-2, with D perhaps matching TRBD1 (5 bases). Trimming cost V 6 bases and J 0 bases, with 14 bases left between them. Germline V gene data show CDR1 as LNHDA and CDR2 as SQIVND (reference sequence). This CDR3 comprises 15 residues. CDR3 bases: TGTGCCAGTAGAGCCCGGACATCGGCTAACTATGGCTACACCTTC. Translation: CASRARTSANYGYTF.

The J gene is TRBJ2-7, the V gene TRBV7-2, with a tentative D call TRBD2 (6 bases). Germline V gives CDR1 SGHTA, CDR2 FQGNSA. This CDR3 is 15 amino acids long. The V gene lost 2 bases and the J gene lost 0 bases, with 11 bases spanning the gap. The CDR3 coding sequence is TGTGCCAGCAGCTTATCCGGGGGAAGCTCCTACGAGCAGTACTTC. As protein: CASSLSGGSSYEQYF.

This chain connects TRBV30 to TRBJ1-5, with D unclear. The ends were cut back, 3 bases at V and 2 bases at J, with 5 bases in the middle. In germline, CDR1 is GTSNPN, CDR2 SVGIG (reference sequence). This CDR3 spans 12 amino acids. The CDR3 sequence is CAWSLRNQPQHF. The DNA of the CDR3 is TGTGCCTGGAGCCTCCGCAATCAGCCCCAGCATTTT. The full variable domain, completed using reference TRBV30 and TRBJ1-5, is SQTIHQWPATLVQPVGSPLSLECTVEGTSNPNLYWYRQAAGRGLQLLFYSVGIGQISSEVPQNLSASRPQDRQFILSSKKLLLSDSGFYLCAWSLRNQPQHFGDGTRLSIL.

This clone has only one observation. The chain links TRBV7-8 to TRBJ1-6; D remains ambiguous. Trimming stripped 5 bases from V and 0 bases from J, with 14 bases between. This CDR3 is 17 amino acids long. Germline V CDR1 and CDR2: SGHVS, FQNEAQ. The CDR3 loop is CASSNERAASYNSPLHF. The DNA for the CDR3 is TGTGCCAGCAGCAACGAGAGGGCAGCCTCCTATAATTCACCCCTCCACTTT. The variable domain in full, completed from reference TRBV7-8 and TRBJ1-6, reads GAGVSQSPRYKVAKRGQDVALRCDPISGHVSLFWYQQALGQGPEFLTYFQNEAQLDKSGLPSDRFFAERPEGSVSTLKIQRTQQEDSAVYLCASSNERAASYNSPLHFGNGTRLTVT.

This chain joins TRBV19 and TRBJ1-5; 9 positions agree with TRBD1. CDR1 LNHDA and CDR2 SQIVND come from the germline V gene (reference sequence). The CDR3 extends over 16 amino acids. The junction had 11 bases not matched to a gene; V was cut back by 9 bases and J by 2 bases. DNA of the CDR3: TGTGCCAGCGGACAGGGGAGAAATGGTGGCAATCAGCCCCAGCATTTT. This codes for CASGQGRNGGNQPQHF.

The chain links TRBV18 to TRBJ1-2, with D tentatively TRBD1 (6 bases). The CDR3 length is 14 residues. Trimming shortened V by 2 bases and J by 3 bases, and 10 bases separated the two germline ends. Germline CDR1 and CDR2: KGHSH and LQKENI. CDR3 loop: CASSPVAGDYGYTF. CDR3 DNA sequence: TGTGCCAGCTCACCAGTAGCAGGGGACTATGGCTACACCTTC.

This chain connects TRBV19 to TRBJ2-4; 7 bases fit TRBD2. Per germline, CDR1 LNHDA and CDR2 SQIVND (reference sequence). The CDR3 extends over 17 amino acids. Losses at the gene ends were 5 bases for V and 0 bases for J; bases not matched to a gene: 10. The CDR3 coding sequence is TGTGCCAGTAGTCCCAAGACTAGCTTGTTAGCCAAAAACATTCAGTACTTC. It encodes CASSPKTSLLAKNIQYF.

The chain employs TRBV18 and TRBJ2-2, with TRBD1 identical over 9 bases. The germline CDR1 and CDR2 sequences are KGHSH and LQKENI. CDR3 length: 17 amino acids. V gave up 2 bases and J gave up 5 bases; unmatched junction bases: 9. CDR3 in amino acids: CASSPVPETGGTGELFF. CDR3 nucleotides: TGTGCCAGCTCACCAGTCCCCGAGACAGGGGGAACCGGGGAGCTGTTTTTT.

The V call is TRBV6-5, the J call TRBJ2-1; D gene ambiguous. Germline V gene sequence: CDR1 MNHEY, CDR2 SVGAGI. This CDR3 comprises 15 residues. Trimming stripped 2 bases from V and 0 bases from J, with 8 bases between. In DNA form, the CDR3 reads TGTGCCAGCAGTTACAGCCGGAGCTCCTACAATGAGCAGTTCTTC. Its translation is CASSYSRSSYNEQFF.

The J gene is TRBJ2-5, the V gene TRBV15, with TRBD1 matching 8 bases. With 2 bases clipped from V and 4 bases from J, the junction kept 9 bases outside the gene matches. Per the germline V gene, CDR1 is LNHNV and CDR2 is YYDKDF (reference sequence). The CDR3 consists of 16 residues. CDR3 sequence (DNA): TGTGCCACCAGCAGACAATTCACAGGGGGGATAGAGACCCAGTACTTC. It encodes CATSRQFTGGIETQYF.

The V call is TRBV28, the J call TRBJ1-1; D gene unclear. Germline CDR1 and CDR2: MDHEN and SYDVKM. Trimming shortened V by 2 bases and J by 0 bases, and 7 bases separated the two germline ends. The CDR3 extends over 14 amino acids. The DNA for the CDR3 is TGTGCCAGCAGTTTAGGGCAGATGAACACTGAAGCTTTCTTT. Residues: CASSLGQMNTEAFF. Full variable domain (outside the CDR3, taken from reference TRBV28 and TRBJ1-1): DVKVTQSSRYLVKRTGEKVFLECVQDMDHENMFWYRQDPGLGLRLIYFSYDVKMKEKGDIPEGYSVSREKKERFSLILESASTNQTSMYLCASSLGQMNTEAFFGQGTRLTVV.

This clone has ten or more counts. The genes are TRBV5-6 and TRBJ1-1; D may be TRBD1 (6 bases). The V gene lost 1 base and the J gene lost 4 bases, with 11 bases spanning the gap. The CDR3 is 14 residues long. CDR1 is SGHDT and CDR2 is YYEEEE in the germline V gene. The CDR3 region is CASSLRGYGTEAFF. Here the CDR3 DNA reads TGTGCCAGCAGCTTGAGGGGGTATGGCACTGAAGCTTTCTTT.

This chain links TRBV2 with TRBJ1-4, with D unclear. Germline CDR1 reads SNHLY; CDR2 reads FYNNEI. Trimming shortened V by 3 bases and J by 5 bases, and 10 bases separated the two germline ends. The CDR3 is made up of 14 amino acids. In nucleotides, the CDR3 is TGTGCCAGCAGTGAGGCGGGTACAAATGAAAAACTGTTTTTT. It encodes CASSEAGTNEKLFF.

Comments on this clone: The junction shows a germline mismatch at one end, possibly a read error. The V and J genes are TRBV11-2 and TRBJ1-1; 7 bases agree with TRBD1. Germline CDR1 SGHAT, CDR2 FQNNGV. The CDR3 consists of 15 residues. Here the CDR3 reads CASSLEGQGDTEAFF. Here the CDR3 DNA reads TGTGCCAGCAGCCTAGAGGGGCAGGGGGACACTGAAGCTTTCTTT.

This chain joins TRBV18 and TRBJ2-2; possibly TRBD1 for D (6 bases). Germline CDR1 and CDR2: KGHSH and LQKENI. Trimming left V 4 bases short and J 2 bases short, with 14 bases between. The CDR3 loop spans 16 amino acids. CDR3 nucleotide sequence: TGTGCCAGCTCACTATCTTTACAGGGAAACACCGGGGAGCTGTTTTTT. This translates into CASSLSLQGNTGELFF.

The chain recombines TRBV11-2 with TRBJ2-3, with D uncertain. The CDR3 covers 14 residues. Germline loops: CDR1 SGHAT, CDR2 FQNNGV. The V end lost 4 bases, the J end lost 12 bases, and 20 bases lay between the germline ends. The CDR3 DNA is TGTGCCAGCAGCTCCAACCGGCACCAGGTGTCCCAGTATTTT. This encodes CASSSNRHQVSQYF.

The rearrangement uses TRBV11-2 and TRBJ1-5, with TRBD1 identical over 8 bases. Per germline, CDR1 SGHAT and CDR2 FQNNGV. The CDR3 is 15 residues long. With 3 bases clipped from V and 2 bases from J, the junction kept 3 bases outside the gene matches. The CDR3: CASSFRGPGNQPQHF. CDR3 DNA sequence: TGTGCCAGCAGCTTCAGGGGGCCCGGCAATCAGCCCCAGCATTTT.

The CDR3 bases are TGTGCCAGTAGTATGAACCGGGACTGGTCCGCCTCTTCCTACAATGAGCAGTTCTTC. This gives the protein CASSMNRDWSASSYNEQFF. The gene calls are TRBV19 and TRBJ2-1; the D gene is possibly TRBD2 (6 bases). The CDR3 has 19 amino acids. The germline V gene encodes CDR1 LNHDA and CDR2 SQIVND (reference sequence). V lost 3 bases and J 1 base, leaving 22 bases between the germline ends.

The table lists this clone with a count of one. The rearrangement joins TRBV6-5 to TRBJ1-6; possibly TRBD1 for D (6 bases). This CDR3 has 15 amino acids. The germline V and J ends were trimmed by 6 bases and 9 bases, with 18 bases remaining between them. Germline CDR1 and CDR2: MNHEY and SVGAGI. The DNA for the CDR3 is TGTGCCAGCAGACAATCCCAAACAGGGTTTTCACCCCTCCACTTT. Translation: CASRQSQTGFSPLHF.

The rearrangement joins TRBV3-1 (or the pseudogene TRBV3-2) to TRBJ2-7; 7 nucleotides align to TRBD2. CDR3 length equals 17 residues. Germline V lookup: CDR1 LGHDT, CDR2 YNNKEL (reference sequence). Germline trimming cut 1 base from V and 4 bases from J; bases unmatched to any gene: 13. The CDR3 nucleotides are TGTGCCAGCAGCCAAGGAGCGGCGGGAGCCCCGGTGTACGAGCAGTACTTC. It codes for CASSQGAAGAPVYEQYF.

On this clone: This CDR3 is also generated by other DNA sequences in the sample. The J gene is TRBJ2-3, the V gene TRBV18; 7 bases are a match to TRBD2. V shed 3 bases and J 3 bases; nucleotides not matched to a gene: 0. The CDR3 runs to 13 residues. Germline V gives CDR1 KGHSH, CDR2 LQKENI. The CDR3 DNA reads TGTGCCAGCTCACCGGGGGGGACAGATACGCAGTATTTT. Translating it yields CASSPGGTDTQYF.